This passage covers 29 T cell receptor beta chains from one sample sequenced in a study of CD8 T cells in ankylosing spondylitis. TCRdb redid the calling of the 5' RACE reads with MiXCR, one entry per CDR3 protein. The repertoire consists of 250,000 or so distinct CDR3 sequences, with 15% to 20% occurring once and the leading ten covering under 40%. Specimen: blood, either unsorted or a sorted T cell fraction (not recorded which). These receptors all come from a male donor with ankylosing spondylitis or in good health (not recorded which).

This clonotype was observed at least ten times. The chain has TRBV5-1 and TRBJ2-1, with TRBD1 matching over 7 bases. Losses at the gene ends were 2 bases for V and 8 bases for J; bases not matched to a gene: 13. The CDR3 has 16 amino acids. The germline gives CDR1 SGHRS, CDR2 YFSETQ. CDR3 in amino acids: CASSFFHRGSYHEQFF. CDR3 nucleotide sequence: TGCGCCAGCAGCTTTTTCCACAGGGGAAGTTACCATGAGCAGTTCTTC.

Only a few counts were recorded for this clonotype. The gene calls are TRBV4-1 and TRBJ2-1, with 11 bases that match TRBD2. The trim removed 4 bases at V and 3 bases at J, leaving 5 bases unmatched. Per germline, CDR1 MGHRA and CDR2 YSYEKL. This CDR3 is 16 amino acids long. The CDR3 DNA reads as TGCGCCAGCAGCCCCCTGGGACTAGCGGACTACAATGAGCAGTTCTTC. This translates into CASSPLGLADYNEQFF.

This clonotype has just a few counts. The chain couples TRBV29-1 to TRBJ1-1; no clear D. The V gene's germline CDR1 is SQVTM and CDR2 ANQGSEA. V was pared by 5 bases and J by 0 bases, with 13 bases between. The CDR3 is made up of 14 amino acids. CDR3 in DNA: TGCAGCGTTAAGTCCTCTGGAATGAACACTGAAGCTTTCTTT. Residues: CSVKSSGMNTEAFF.

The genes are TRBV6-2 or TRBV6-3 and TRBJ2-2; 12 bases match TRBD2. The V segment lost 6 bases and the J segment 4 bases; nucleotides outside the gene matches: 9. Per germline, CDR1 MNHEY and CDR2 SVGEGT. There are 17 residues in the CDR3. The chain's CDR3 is CASSPPSGRALTGELFF. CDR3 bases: TGTGCCAGCAGCCCACCTAGCGGGAGGGCCCTCACCGGGGAGCTGTTTTTT.

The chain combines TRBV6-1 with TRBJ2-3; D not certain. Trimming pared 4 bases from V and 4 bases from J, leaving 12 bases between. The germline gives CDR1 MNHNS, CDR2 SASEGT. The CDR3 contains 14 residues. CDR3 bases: TGTGCCAGCAGTGTTTCGAGATCGGCAGATACGCAGTATTTT. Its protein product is CASSVSRSADTQYF.

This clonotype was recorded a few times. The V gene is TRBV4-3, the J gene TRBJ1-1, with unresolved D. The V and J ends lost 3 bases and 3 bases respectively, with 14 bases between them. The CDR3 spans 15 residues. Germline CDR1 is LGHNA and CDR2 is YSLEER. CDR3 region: CASSQIRSLDTEAFF. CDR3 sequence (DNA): TGCGCCAGCAGCCAGATCAGGTCCTTGGACACTGAAGCTTTCTTT.

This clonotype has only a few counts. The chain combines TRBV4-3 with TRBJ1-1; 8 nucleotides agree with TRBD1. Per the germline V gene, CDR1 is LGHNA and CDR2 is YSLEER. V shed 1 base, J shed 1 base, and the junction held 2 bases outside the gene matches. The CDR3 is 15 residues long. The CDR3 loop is CASSQGTGPNTEAFF. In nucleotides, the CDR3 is TGCGCCAGCAGCCAAGGGACAGGGCCGAACACTGAAGCTTTCTTT.

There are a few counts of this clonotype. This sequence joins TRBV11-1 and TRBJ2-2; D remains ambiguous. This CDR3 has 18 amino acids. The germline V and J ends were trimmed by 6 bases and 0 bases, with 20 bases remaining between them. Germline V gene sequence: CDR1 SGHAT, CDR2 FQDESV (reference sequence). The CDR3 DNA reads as TGTGCCAGCAGTTCTCCCGGTACCGGTGCGTCGAACACCGGGGAGCTGTTTTTT. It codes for CASSSPGTGASNTGELFF.

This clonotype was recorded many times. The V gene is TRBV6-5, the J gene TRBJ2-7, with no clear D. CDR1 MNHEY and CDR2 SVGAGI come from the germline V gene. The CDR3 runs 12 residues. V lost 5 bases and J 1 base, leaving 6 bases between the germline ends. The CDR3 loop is CASSARSYEQYF. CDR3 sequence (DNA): TGTGCCAGCAGTGCCAGATCCTACGAGCAGTACTTC.

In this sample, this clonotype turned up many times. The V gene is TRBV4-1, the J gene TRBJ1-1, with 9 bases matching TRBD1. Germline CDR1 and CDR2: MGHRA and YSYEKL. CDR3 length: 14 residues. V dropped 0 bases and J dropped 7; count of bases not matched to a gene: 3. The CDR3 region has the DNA TGCGCCAGCAGCCAAGATCGGACAGGGGTTGAAGCTTTCTTT. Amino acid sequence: CASSQDRTGVEAFF.

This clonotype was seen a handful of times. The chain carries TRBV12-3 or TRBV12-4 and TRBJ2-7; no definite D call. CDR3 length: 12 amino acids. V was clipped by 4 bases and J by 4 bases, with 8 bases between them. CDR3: CASSSTRYEQYF. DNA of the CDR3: TGTGCCAGCAGTTCGACCAGATACGAGCAGTACTTC.

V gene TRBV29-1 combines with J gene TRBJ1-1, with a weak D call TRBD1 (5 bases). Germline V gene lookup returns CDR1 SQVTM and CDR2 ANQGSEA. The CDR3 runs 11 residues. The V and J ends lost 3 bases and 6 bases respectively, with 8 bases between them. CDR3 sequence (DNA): TGCAGCGTTGATGGGGGGTCTGAAGCTTTCTTT. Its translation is CSVDGGSEAFF.

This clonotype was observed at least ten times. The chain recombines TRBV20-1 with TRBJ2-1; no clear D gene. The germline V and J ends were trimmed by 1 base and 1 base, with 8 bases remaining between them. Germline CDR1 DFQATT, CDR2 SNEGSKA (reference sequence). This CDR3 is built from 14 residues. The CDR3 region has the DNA TGCAGTGCTAGAGTGACCGTATCCTACAATGAGCAGTTCTTC. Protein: CSARVTVSYNEQFF.

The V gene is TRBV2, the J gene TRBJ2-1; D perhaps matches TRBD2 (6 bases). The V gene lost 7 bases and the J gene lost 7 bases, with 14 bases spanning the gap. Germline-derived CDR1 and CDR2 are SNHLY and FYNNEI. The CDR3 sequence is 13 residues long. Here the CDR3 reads CASTLAGINEQFF. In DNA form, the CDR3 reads TGTGCCAGCACACTAGCTGGAATAAATGAGCAGTTCTTC.

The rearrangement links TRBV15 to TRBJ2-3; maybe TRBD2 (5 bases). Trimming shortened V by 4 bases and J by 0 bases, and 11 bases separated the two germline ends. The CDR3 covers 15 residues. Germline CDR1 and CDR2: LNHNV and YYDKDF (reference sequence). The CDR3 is CATSNLAASTDTQYF. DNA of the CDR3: TGTGCCACCAGCAATCTAGCAGCTAGCACAGATACGCAGTATTTT.

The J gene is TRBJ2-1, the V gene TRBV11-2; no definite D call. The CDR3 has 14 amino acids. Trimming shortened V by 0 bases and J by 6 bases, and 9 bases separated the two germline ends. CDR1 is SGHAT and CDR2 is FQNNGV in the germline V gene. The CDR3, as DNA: TGTGCCAGCAGCTTAGATCCTGGGGTCAATGAGCAGTTCTTC. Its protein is CASSLDPGVNEQFF.

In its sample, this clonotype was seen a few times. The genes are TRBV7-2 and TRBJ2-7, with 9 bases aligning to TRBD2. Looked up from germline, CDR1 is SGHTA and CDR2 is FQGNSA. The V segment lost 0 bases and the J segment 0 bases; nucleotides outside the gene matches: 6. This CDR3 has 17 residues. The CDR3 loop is CASSLATSGHLSYEQYF. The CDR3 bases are TGTGCCAGCAGCTTAGCGACTAGCGGACATCTCTCCTACGAGCAGTACTTC.

CDR3 nucleotides: TGTGCCAGTAGTACCCGACTAGCGGGTAGCTCCTACGAGCAGTACTTC. This codes for CASSTRLAGSSYEQYF. This sequence joins TRBV19 and TRBJ2-7; 10 bases line up with TRBD2. V shed 4 bases, J shed 0 bases, and the junction held 6 bases outside the gene matches. The germline CDR1 and CDR2 sequences are LNHDA and SQIVND (reference sequence). The length of the CDR3 is 16 residues.

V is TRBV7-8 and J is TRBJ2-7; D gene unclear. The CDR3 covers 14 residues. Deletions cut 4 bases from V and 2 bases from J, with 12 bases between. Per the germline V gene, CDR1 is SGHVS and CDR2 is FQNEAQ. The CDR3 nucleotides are TGTGCCAGCAGCTCAGGCCCACAGCCCTACGAGCAGTACTTC. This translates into CASSSGPQPYEQYF.

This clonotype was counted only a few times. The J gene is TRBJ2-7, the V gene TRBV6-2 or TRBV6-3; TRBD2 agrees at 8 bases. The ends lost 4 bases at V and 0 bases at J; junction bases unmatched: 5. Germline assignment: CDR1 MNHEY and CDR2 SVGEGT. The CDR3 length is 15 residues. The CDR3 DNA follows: TGTGCCAGCAGTTGGGAAGGGACTAGCTCCTACGAGCAGTACTTC. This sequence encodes CASSWEGTSSYEQYF.

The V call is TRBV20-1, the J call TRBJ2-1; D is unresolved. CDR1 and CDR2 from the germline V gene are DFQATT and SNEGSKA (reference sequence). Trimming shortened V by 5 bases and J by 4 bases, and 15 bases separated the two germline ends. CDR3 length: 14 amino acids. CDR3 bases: TGCAGTGCTTATAAGGGCCGAGGTTACAATGAGCAGTTCTTC. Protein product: CSAYKGRGYNEQFF.

The CDR3 DNA follows: TGCAGCGCGGACACAGGGTCTGGGGCCAACGTCCTGACTTTC. Protein: CSADTGSGANVLTF. The rearrangement links TRBV29-1 to TRBJ2-6; weak D call: TRBD1 (6 bases). V shed 7 bases and J shed 1 base, with 11 bases lying between them. CDR1 is SQVTM, CDR2 ANQGSEA, per germline. The CDR3 length is 14 residues. Full variable domain (outside the CDR3, taken from reference TRBV29-1 and TRBJ2-6): SAVISQKPSRDICQRGTSLTIQCQVDSQVTMMFWYRQQPGQSLTLIATANQGSEATYESGFVIDKFPISRPNLTFSTLTVSNMSPEDSSIYLCSADTGSGANVLTFGAGSRLTVL.

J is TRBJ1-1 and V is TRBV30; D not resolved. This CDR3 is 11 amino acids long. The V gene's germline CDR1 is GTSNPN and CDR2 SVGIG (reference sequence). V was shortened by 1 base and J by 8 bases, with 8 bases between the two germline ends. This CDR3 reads CAWSASPEAFF. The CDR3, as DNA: TGTGCCTGGAGTGCCTCTCCGGAAGCTTTCTTT.

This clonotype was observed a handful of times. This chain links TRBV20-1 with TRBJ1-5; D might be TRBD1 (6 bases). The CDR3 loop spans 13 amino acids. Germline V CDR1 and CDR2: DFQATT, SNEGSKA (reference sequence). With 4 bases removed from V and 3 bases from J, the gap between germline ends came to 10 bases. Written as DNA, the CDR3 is TGCAGTGCTAAGGGGGGTATCAATCAGCCCCAGCATTTT. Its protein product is CSAKGGINQPQHF.

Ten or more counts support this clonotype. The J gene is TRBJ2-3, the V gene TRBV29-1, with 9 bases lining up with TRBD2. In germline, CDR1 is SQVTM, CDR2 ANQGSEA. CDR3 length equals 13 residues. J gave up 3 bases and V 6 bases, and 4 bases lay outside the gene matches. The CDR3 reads CSVVAGVTDTQYF. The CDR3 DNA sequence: TGCAGCGTAGTAGCGGGAGTAACAGATACGCAGTATTTT.

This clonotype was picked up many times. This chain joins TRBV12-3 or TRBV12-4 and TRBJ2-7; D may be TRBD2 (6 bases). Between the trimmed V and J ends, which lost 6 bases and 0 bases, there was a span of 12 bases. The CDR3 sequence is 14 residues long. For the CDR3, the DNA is TGTGCCAGCAGCTTTAGCGGAGGCTCCTACGAGCAGTACTTC. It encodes CASSFSGGSYEQYF.

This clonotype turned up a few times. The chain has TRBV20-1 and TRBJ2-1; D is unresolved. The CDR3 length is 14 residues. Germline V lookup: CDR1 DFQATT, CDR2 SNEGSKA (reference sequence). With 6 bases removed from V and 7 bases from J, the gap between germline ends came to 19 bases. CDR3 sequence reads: CSAPFGRLVNEQFF. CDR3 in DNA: TGCAGTGCCCCATTCGGACGGCTTGTGAATGAGCAGTTCTTC.

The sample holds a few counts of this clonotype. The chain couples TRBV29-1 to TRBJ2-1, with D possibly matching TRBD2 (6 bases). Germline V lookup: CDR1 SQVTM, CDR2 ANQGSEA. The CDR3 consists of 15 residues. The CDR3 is CRAAGGGGTLSEQFF. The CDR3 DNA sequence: TGCAGGGCGGCCGGTGGTGGCGGGACGCTATCTGAGCAGTTCTTC.

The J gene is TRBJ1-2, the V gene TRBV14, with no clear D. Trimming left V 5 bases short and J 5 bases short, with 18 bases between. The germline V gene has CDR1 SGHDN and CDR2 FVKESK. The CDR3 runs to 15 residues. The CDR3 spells CASSTVDEPAYGYTF. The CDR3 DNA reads TGTGCCAGCAGCACCGTAGACGAACCCGCTTATGGCTACACCTTC. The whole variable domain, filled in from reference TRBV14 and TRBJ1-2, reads EAGVTQFPSHSVIEKGQTVTLRCDPISGHDNLYWYRRVMGKEIKFLLHFVKESKQDESGMPNNRFLAERTGGTYSTLKVQPAELEDSGVYFCASSTVDEPAYGYTFGSGTRLTVV.